The TCR beta chain described here comes from a study of blood T cell repertoires in COVID-19. Overall study context: The samples span acute and convalescent COVID-19 from the United States, Italy and Spain. Nucleic acid was either cDNA or gDNA, and it came from T cells, B-cell-depleted T cells, or PBMCs.

In the source study's methods: Estimation of nucleated cell counts was performed using reference gene primer amplification. Produced via immunoSEQ multiplex PCR; TCRdb's table is partial and in-frame only. The V and J calls and clone size were taken over from that table, and D and trimming were inferred from the DNA. The sample includes roughly 120,000 clones, approximately 80% of them seen just once. Germline lookup yields CDR1 KGHSH and CDR2 LQKENI. Trimming cost V 8 bases and J 2 bases; bases outside gene matches: 6. This CDR3 has 14 amino acids. This chain joins TRBV18 and TRBJ2-3, with TRBD1 matching over 8 bases. Material: peripheral blood. This TCR derives from a man between 65 and 80 years old with acute or convalescent COVID-19. CDR3: CASARGRSTDTQYF. The DNA of the CDR3 is TGTGCCAGCGCCAGGGGGCGCTCCACAGATACGCAGTATTTT.